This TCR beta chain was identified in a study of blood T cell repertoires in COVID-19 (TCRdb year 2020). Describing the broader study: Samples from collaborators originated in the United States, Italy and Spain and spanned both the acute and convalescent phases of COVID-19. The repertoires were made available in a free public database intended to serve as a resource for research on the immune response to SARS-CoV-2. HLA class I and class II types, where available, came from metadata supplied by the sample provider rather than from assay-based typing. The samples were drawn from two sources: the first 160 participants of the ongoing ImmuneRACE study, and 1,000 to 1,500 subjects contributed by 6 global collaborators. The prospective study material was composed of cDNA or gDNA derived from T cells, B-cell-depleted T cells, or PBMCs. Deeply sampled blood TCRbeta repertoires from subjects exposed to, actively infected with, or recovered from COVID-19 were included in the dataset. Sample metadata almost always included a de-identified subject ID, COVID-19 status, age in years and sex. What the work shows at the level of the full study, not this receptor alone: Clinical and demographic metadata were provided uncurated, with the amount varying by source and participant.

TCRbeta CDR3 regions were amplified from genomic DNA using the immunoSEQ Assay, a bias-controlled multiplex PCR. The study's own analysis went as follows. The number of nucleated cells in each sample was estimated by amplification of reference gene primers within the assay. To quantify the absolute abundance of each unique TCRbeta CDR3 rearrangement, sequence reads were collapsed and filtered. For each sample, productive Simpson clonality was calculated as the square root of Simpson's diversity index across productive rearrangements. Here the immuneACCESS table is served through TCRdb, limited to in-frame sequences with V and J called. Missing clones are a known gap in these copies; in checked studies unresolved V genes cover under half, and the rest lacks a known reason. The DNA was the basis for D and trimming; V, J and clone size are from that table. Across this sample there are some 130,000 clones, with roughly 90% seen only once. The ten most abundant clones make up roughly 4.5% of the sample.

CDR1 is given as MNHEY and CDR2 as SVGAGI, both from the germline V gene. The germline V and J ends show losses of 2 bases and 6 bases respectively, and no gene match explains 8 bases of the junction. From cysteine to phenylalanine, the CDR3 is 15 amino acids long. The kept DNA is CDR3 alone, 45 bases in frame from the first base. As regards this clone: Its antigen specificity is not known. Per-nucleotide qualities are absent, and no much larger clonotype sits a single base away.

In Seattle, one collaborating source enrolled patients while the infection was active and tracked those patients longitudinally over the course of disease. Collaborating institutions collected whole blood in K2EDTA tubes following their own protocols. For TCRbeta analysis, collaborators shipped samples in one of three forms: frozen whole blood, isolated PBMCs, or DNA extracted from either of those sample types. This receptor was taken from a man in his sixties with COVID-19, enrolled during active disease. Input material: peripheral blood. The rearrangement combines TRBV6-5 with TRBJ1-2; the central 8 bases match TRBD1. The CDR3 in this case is CASSYNSGGADGYTF. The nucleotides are TGTGCCAGCAGTTACAACTCAGGGGGCGCAGATGGCTACACCTTC.